These T cell receptor beta chains were read from a single sample in a study of PD-1 blockade in classical Hodgkin lymphoma. The repertoire was sequenced with immunoSEQ multiplex PCR; TCRdb's copy has only in-frame clones and lacks some. Of 55,000 to 80,000 clones listed, 88% are singletons. The input for sequencing was peripheral blood mononuclear cells (PBMCs), taken at baseline. All receptors derive from a human donor with classical Hodgkin lymphoma. CDR3s include the opening cysteine and the closing phenylalanine or tryptophan.

V gene: TRBV15; CDR3 protein: CATSREGQGHTEAFF
V gene: TRBV27; CDR3 protein: CASSWRDSSYEQYF
V gene: TRBV7-3; CDR3 protein: CASSPRGGQGYYGYTF
V gene: TRBV10-2; CDR3 protein: CASSDGADLRNIQYF
V gene: TRBV30; CDR3 protein: CAWSDGGSYNSYEQYF
V gene: TRBV27; CDR3 protein: CASSPTGAIKYGYTF
V gene: TRBV4-3; CDR3 protein: CASSRDPSTDTQYF
V gene: TRBV6-6; CDR3 protein: CASSPGLTNEKLFF
V gene: TRBV2; CDR3 protein: CASTVTGRSYEQYF
V gene: TRBV5-1; CDR3 protein: CASSLSGHLNEQYF
V gene: TRBV4-3; CDR3 protein: CASSQEAGWNTEAFF
V gene: TRBV29-1; CDR3 protein: CSVGTGDGYTF
V gene: TRBV25-1; CDR3 protein: CASSIVTEYEQYF
V gene: TRBV27; CDR3 protein: CASSPRPDGQPQHF
V gene: TRBV6-1; CDR3 protein: CASSDGPTGELFF
V gene: TRBV11-3; CDR3 protein: CASSLVSGFHEQFF
V gene: TRBV2; CDR3 protein: CASSLTGTAYEQYF
V gene: TRBV28; CDR3 protein: CASTPRGDRGAGELFF
V gene: TRBV7-3; CDR3 protein: CASSLTSLPSSYNEQFF
V gene: TRBV7-2; CDR3 protein: CASRPPSGYEQYF
V gene: TRBV30; CDR3 protein: CAWMVRFGEQYF